The 18 T cell receptor beta chains listed next were all sequenced from one sample in a study of cytomegalovirus exposure and HLA in healthy donors. Primers included in the PCR were 60 Vbeta and 13 Jbeta primers. Sequencing used immunoSEQ multiplex PCR; TCRdb keeps in-frame clones, though not all of them. The sample consists of about 76,000 clones, around 84% of them appearing once. The sequenced material came from PBMCs. These receptors all stem from a woman aged 40 to 50 in good health and CMV-seropositive.

This chain links TRBV5-6 with TRBJ1-5; no firm D call. In germline, CDR1 is SGHDT, CDR2 YYEEEE. V lost 0 bases and J lost 5, with 9 bases in between. The CDR3 has 14 amino acids. CDR3 coding DNA: TGTGCCAGCAGCTTGGAAGGCAGGCATCAGCCCCAGCATTTT. Amino acids: CASSLEGRHQPQHF. Combining the CDR3 with reference TRBV5-6 and TRBJ1-5 gives the whole variable domain DAGVTQSPTHLIKTRGQQVTLRCSPKSGHDTVSWYQQALGQGPQFIFQYYEEEERQRGNFPDRFSGHQFPNYSSELNVNALLLGDSALYLCASSLEGRHQPQHFGDGTRLSIL.

The chain has TRBV7-9 and TRBJ2-3; 7 positions match TRBD2. Trimming cost V 2 bases and J 5 bases; bases outside gene matches: 4. The CDR3 loop spans 14 amino acids. CDR1 SEHNR and CDR2 FQNEAQ come from the germline V gene (reference sequence). The CDR3 reads CASSLLGGLDTQYF. DNA of the CDR3: TGTGCCAGCAGCTTACTCGGGGGGTTAGATACGCAGTATTTT.

Here the CDR3 reads CASSLWTGGQETQYF. The CDR3 DNA reads TGCGCCAGCAGCTTGTGGACAGGGGGCCAAGAGACCCAGTACTTC. The J gene is TRBJ2-5, the V gene TRBV5-1; 10 bases agree with TRBD1. Germline loops: CDR1 SGHRS, CDR2 YFSETQ. The CDR3 is 15 amino acids. V shed 1 base, J shed 1 base, and the junction held 1 base outside the gene matches.

The rearrangement uses TRBV4-3 and TRBJ2-5, with TRBD1 matching over 8 bases. The CDR3 runs to 15 residues. Germline CDR1 LGHNA, CDR2 YSLEER. The junction had 7 bases not matched to a gene; V was cut back by 2 bases and J by 5 bases. The CDR3 loop reads CASSQNPGGEETQYF. The CDR3 nucleotides read TGCGCCAGCAGCCAAAATCCAGGGGGCGAGGAGACCCAGTACTTC.

V is TRBV5-5 and J is TRBJ2-5, with D perhaps TRBD2 (7 bases). The CDR3 totals 15 residues. CDR1 and CDR2 (germline): SGHKS, YYEKEE (reference sequence). Trimming took off 2 bases at V and 0 bases at J, with 11 bases between the two ends. CDR3 sequence: CASSFRGGHQETQYF. CDR3 DNA: TGTGCCAGCAGCTTTCGCGGGGGCCACCAAGAGACCCAGTACTTC.

The chain is built from TRBV4-3 and TRBJ2-7; no firm D call. This CDR3 has 15 amino acids. Per germline, CDR1 LGHNA and CDR2 YSLEER. The V gene lost 0 bases and the J gene lost 3 bases, with 12 bases spanning the gap. DNA for the CDR3: TGCGCCAGCAGCCAAGAAGCTACCTACTACTACGAGCAGTACTTC. This gives the protein CASSQEATYYYEQYF.

This clone was seen once. The rearrangement joins TRBV19 to TRBJ2-1, with D perhaps matching TRBD1 (6 bases). Germline CDR1 reads LNHDA; CDR2 reads SQIVND (reference sequence). The CDR3 has 14 amino acids. The germline V and J ends were trimmed by 5 bases and 4 bases, with 12 bases remaining between them. CDR3 in amino acids: CASSGLDRYNEQFF. The CDR3 DNA follows: TGTGCCAGTAGTGGCCTCGACAGGTACAATGAGCAGTTCTTC.

The chain uses TRBV5-4 and TRBJ2-3; D is undetermined. V was clipped by 4 bases and J by 6 bases, with 18 bases between them. The CDR3 sequence is 15 residues long. Germline V gives CDR1 SGHNT, CDR2 YYREEE (reference sequence). CDR3 sequence: CASSDGSPERDTQYF. As DNA, the CDR3 is TGTGCCAGCAGCGACGGTAGCCCCGAGAGGGATACGCAGTATTTT.

The chain employs TRBV7-2 and TRBJ2-5, with TRBD2 identical over 10 bases. Trimming cost V 4 bases and J 1 base; bases outside gene matches: 12. Germline loops: CDR1 SGHTA, CDR2 FQGNSA. The CDR3 runs to 18 residues. The CDR3 region is CASSSQPVLAGGQETQYF. CDR3 DNA: TGTGCCAGCAGCTCCCAGCCGGTTTTAGCGGGGGGCCAAGAGACCCAGTACTTC.

This sequence joins TRBV5-6 and TRBJ1-5; tentative D call: TRBD1 (5 bases). Between the trimmed V and J ends, which lost 0 bases and 7 bases, there was a span of 11 bases. CDR3 length: 14 residues. Germline-derived CDR1 and CDR2 are SGHDT and YYEEEE. The DNA for the CDR3 is TGTGCCAGCAGCTTGGCTGGGGCAGGGCAGCCCCAGCATTTT. Its translation is CASSLAGAGQPQHF.

CDR3 amino acids: CASSLEHSYSGNTIYF. CDR3 bases: TGTGCCAGCAGCTTAGAGCACAGCTACTCTGGAAACACCATATATTTT. The rearrangement links TRBV11-2 to TRBJ1-3; D ambiguous. The CDR3 contains 16 residues. Germline-derived CDR1 and CDR2 are SGHAT and FQNNGV. V dropped 0 bases and J dropped 0 bases, with 9 bases sitting between them.

This clone was picked up one time. This chain links TRBV2 with TRBJ2-5, with 15 nucleotides matching TRBD2. Germline-derived CDR1 and CDR2 are SNHLY and FYNNEI. Trimming cost V 8 bases and J 2 bases; bases outside gene matches: 0. The CDR3 has 14 amino acids. Here the CDR3 reads CASGLAGGQETQYF. The CDR3 DNA is TGTGCCAGCGGACTAGCGGGGGGGCAAGAGACCCAGTACTTC. The entire variable domain, with the rest obtained from reference TRBV2 and TRBJ2-5, is as follows: EPEVTQTPSHQVTQMGQEVILRCVPISNHLYFYWYRQILGQKVEFLVSFYNNEISEKSEIFDDQFSVERPDGSNFTLKIRSTKLEDSAMYFCASGLAGGQETQYFGPGTRLLVL.

The rearrangement links TRBV6-5 to TRBJ1-2, with D tentatively TRBD1 (6 bases). Germline V lookup: CDR1 MNHEY, CDR2 SVGAGI. V was clipped by 2 bases and J by 0 bases, with 7 bases between them. The CDR3 runs to 14 residues. The CDR3: CASSYQGTNYGYTF. The CDR3 region has the DNA TGTGCCAGCAGTTACCAGGGGACTAACTATGGCTACACCTTC.

The J gene is TRBJ1-6, the V gene TRBV5-6; D possibly corresponds to TRBD1 (5 bases). In germline, CDR1 is SGHDT, CDR2 YYEEEE. V gave up 5 bases and J gave up 9 bases, with 12 bases separating them. The CDR3 sequence is 13 residues long. Here the CDR3 DNA reads TGTGCCAGCAGATCCGGACACACTTCACCCCTCCACTTT. It yields the protein CASRSGHTSPLHF.

In its sample, this clone was seen a few times. This chain joins TRBV7-2 and TRBJ2-7; weak D call: TRBD2 (6 bases). The length of the CDR3 is 17 residues. V gave up 0 bases and J gave up 0 bases, with 15 bases separating them. Germline CDR1 reads SGHTA; CDR2 reads FQGNSA. CDR3 protein: CASSLALSGRSSYEQYF. The CDR3 DNA reads TGTGCCAGCAGCTTAGCGCTCTCAGGGAGGAGCTCCTACGAGCAGTACTTC.

This clone was picked up a small number of times. The chain links TRBV6-1 to TRBJ1-4, with a possible D match to TRBD1 (5 bases). CDR1 and CDR2 (germline): MNHNS, SASEGT. This CDR3 is built from 16 residues. V lost 2 bases and J 7 bases, leaving 17 bases between the germline ends. CDR3 nucleotide sequence: TGTGCCAGCAGTGAAAGTGTTTCGGGGGATGGTGAAAAACTGTTTTTT. Translation gives CASSESVSGDGEKLFF.

This rearrangement joins TRBV6-5 to TRBJ1-2; 8 positions agree with TRBD1. V dropped 6 bases and J dropped 8; count of bases not matched to a gene: 5. Germline CDR1 MNHEY, CDR2 SVGAGI. The CDR3 totals 12 residues. CDR3 nucleotide sequence: TGTGCCAGCAGGGACAGGGCCGGGGGCTACACCTTC. Translating it yields CASRDRAGGYTF.

The chain uses TRBV18 and TRBJ1-4; TRBD1 agrees at 7 bases. CDR1 and CDR2 from the germline V gene are KGHSH and LQKENI. With 2 bases clipped from V and 8 bases from J, the junction kept 14 bases outside the gene matches. The CDR3 is made up of 17 amino acids. CDR3 protein: CASSPIQGPPKGEKLFF. CDR3 DNA: TGTGCCAGCTCACCAATACAGGGGCCCCCGAAAGGAGAAAAACTGTTTTTT.